This T cell receptor (beta chain) was sequenced during a study of blood T cell repertoires in COVID-19. Study-level background: Samples came from the United States, Italy and Spain, spanning acute and convalescent COVID-19.

This CDR3 contains 14 residues. The V end lost 7 bases, the J end lost 8 bases, and 20 bases lay between the germline ends. Germline loops: CDR1 SQVTM, CDR2 ANQGSEA. As originally analysed: Reference gene primer amplification gave nucleated cell count estimates. Measured with immunoSEQ multiplex PCR; TCRdb has only the in-frame clones, and not every one. V and J calls and clone size follow that table, whereas D and trimming were derived from the DNA. There are fewer than 250,000 clones in the sample; less than 90% occur only once, and approximately 2.6% lies in the top ten. The sequence was collected from a woman in her 70s with active or convalescent COVID-19. The rearrangement links TRBV29-1 to TRBJ1-4; a weak D match, TRBD1 (5 bases). The sequenced sample was peripheral blood. The CDR3 sequence is CSAWDHSAGEKLFF. Here the CDR3 DNA reads TGCAGCGCCTGGGACCATTCGGCGGGAGAAAAACTGTTTTTT. The whole variable domain, remainder taken from reference TRBV29-1 and TRBJ1-4, is SAVISQKPSRDICQRGTSLTIQCQVDSQVTMMFWYRQQPGQSLTLIATANQGSEATYESGFVIDKFPISRPNLTFSTLTVSNMSPEDSSIYLCSAWDHSAGEKLFFGSGTQLSVL.